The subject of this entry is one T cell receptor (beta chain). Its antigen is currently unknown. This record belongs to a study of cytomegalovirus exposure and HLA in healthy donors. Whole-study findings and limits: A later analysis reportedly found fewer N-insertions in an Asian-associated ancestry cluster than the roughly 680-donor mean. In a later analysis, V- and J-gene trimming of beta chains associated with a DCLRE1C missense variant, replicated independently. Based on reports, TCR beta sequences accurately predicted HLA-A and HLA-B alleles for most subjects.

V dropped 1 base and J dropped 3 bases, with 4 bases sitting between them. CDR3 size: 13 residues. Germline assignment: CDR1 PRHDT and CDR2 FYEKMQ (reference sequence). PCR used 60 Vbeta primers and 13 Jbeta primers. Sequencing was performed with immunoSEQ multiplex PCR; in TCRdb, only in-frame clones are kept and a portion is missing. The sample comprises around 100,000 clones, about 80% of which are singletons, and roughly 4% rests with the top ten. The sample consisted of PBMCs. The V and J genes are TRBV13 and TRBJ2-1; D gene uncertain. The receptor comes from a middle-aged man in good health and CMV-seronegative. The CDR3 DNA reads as TGTGCCAGCAGCTTAGTCGGCTACAATGAGCAGTTCTTC. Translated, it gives CASSLVGYNEQFF.